Each of the 30 T cell receptor beta chains below was sequenced from the same sample in a study of early T cells in non-severe SARS-CoV-2 infection. MiXCR was run by TCRdb on the 5' RACE reads, yielding one entry per CDR3 protein. Of fewer than 25,000 distinct CDR3 sequences listed, about 3.7% are singletons. Sequencing was performed on whole blood. The receptor set was obtained from an adult who was a healthcare worker with PCR-confirmed SARS-CoV-2 infection or an uninfected control (not recorded which).

This clonotype was observed at least ten times. This chain joins TRBV19 and TRBJ1-1; D unresolved. The V end lost 4 bases, the J end lost 0 bases, and 9 bases lay between the germline ends. CDR1 is LNHDA, CDR2 SQIVND, per germline (reference sequence). The CDR3 extends over 14 amino acids. The CDR3 protein is CASSTFEVNTEAFF. In DNA form, the CDR3 reads TGTGCCAGTAGTACTTTCGAGGTGAACACTGAAGCTTTCTTT.

By share, this clonotype ranks as medium-sized. The chain is built from TRBV21-1 and TRBJ2-1; the table's D call, TRBD2, was not checked against the DNA. TRBV21-1 is designated a pseudogene. The CDR3 has 13 residues. The CDR3 is CARGLAGYNEQFF. The CDR3 coding sequence is TGTGCCAGAGGACTAGCGGGTTACAATGAGCAGTTCTTC.

This clonotype was recorded a few times. The CDR3 loop reads CSANPLLAGGETQYF. In DNA form, the CDR3 reads TGCAGTGCTAACCCTTTGCTAGCGGGAGGAGAGACCCAGTACTTC. V and J are TRBV20-1 and TRBJ2-5; 11 bases align to TRBD2. CDR3 length equals 15 residues. The V segment lost 4 bases and the J segment 4 bases; nucleotides outside the gene matches: 8. Germline loops: CDR1 DFQATT, CDR2 SNEGSKA (reference sequence).

This clonotype was observed at least ten times. The V and J genes are TRBV19 and TRBJ1-2, with D uncertain. The length of the CDR3 is 14 residues. Germline CDR1 is LNHDA and CDR2 is SQIVND (reference sequence). The V gene lost 5 bases and the J gene lost 1 base, with 11 bases spanning the gap. The chain's CDR3 is CASSGRLNNYGYTF. The CDR3 DNA reads TGTGCCAGTAGTGGGCGACTGAATAACTATGGCTACACCTTC. Full variable domain (missing parts from reference TRBV19 and TRBJ1-2): DGGITQSPKYLFRKEGQNVTLSCEQNLNHDAMYWYRQDPGQGLRLIYYSQIVNDFQKGDIAEGYSVSREKKESFPLTVTSAQKNPTAFYLCASSGRLNNYGYTFGSGTRLTVV.

This clonotype was recorded many times. V usage is TRBV7-2 and J usage is TRBJ1-1; D ambiguous. Germline CDR1 is SGHTA and CDR2 is FQGNSA. The CDR3 runs 15 residues. Trimming cost V 1 base and J 1 base, with 10 bases left between them. The CDR3 DNA is TGTGCCAGCAGCTTAGTGGGTGTGTGGAACACTGAAGCTTTCTTT. It is translated as CASSLVGVWNTEAFF.

In this sample, this clonotype turned up a few times. The chain joins TRBV2 to TRBJ2-2, with 10 bases lining up with TRBD1. Germline loops: CDR1 SNHLY, CDR2 FYNNEI. The CDR3 is made up of 13 amino acids. The V and J ends lost 8 bases and 7 bases, in that order; junction bases with no gene match: 4. The CDR3 bases are TGTGCCAGCTTCGGGACAGGGGTCGGGGAGCTGTTTTTT. As protein: CASFGTGVGELFF.

Remarks on this clonotype: The junction departs from germline at one end; a sequencing error may be responsible. This chain joins TRBV7-2 and TRBJ2-3; D remains ambiguous. This CDR3 has 13 amino acids. Germline V gene sequence: CDR1 SGHTA, CDR2 FQGNSA. This CDR3 reads CVSSLGSTDTQYF. The CDR3 bases are TGTGTCAGCAGCCTAGGGTCCACAGATACGCAGTATTTT.

This clonotype showed up many times. V and J are TRBV5-4 and TRBJ1-1; 12 positions match TRBD1. This CDR3 is 16 amino acids long. Per the germline V gene, CDR1 is SGHNT and CDR2 is YYREEE (reference sequence). Unmatched junction bases numbered 15, after V lost 4 bases and J lost 11 bases. The CDR3 DNA is TGTGCCAGCAGCCCCCCCGGGACAGGGGGCTTAGTAACTGCTTTCTTT. Translation: CASSPPGTGGLVTAFF.

At least ten counts were recorded for this clonotype. This chain uses TRBV27 with TRBJ1-1, with D possibly matching TRBD1 (5 bases). Trimming stripped 4 bases from V and 0 bases from J, with 12 bases between. The CDR3 runs to 15 residues. CDR1 is MNHEY and CDR2 is SMNVEV in the germline V gene (reference sequence). The CDR3 loop is CASSSYRTMNTEAFF. CDR3 coding DNA: TGTGCCAGCAGTTCATACAGGACTATGAACACTGAAGCTTTCTTT.

This clonotype was seen many times. This chain joins TRBV7-6 and TRBJ2-1; 9 positions match TRBD2. V shed 4 bases and J 0 bases; nucleotides not matched to a gene: 7. The CDR3 spans 17 residues. CDR1 is SGHVS, CDR2 FNYEAQ, per germline. In DNA, the CDR3 is TGTGCCAGCAGCTCCGTAGCGGGGGTTGCCTCCTACAATGAGCAGTTCTTC. Residues: CASSSVAGVASYNEQFF.

This clonotype has at least ten counts. Because the CDR3's place on the DNA is in doubt, the DNA is left out and the CDR3 is given as listed by TCRdb. The rearrangement links TRBV20-1 to TRBJ1-1. CDR1 is DFQATT, CDR2 SNEGSKA, per germline (reference sequence). 16 amino acids form the CDR3, both terminal residues included. The CDR3 sequence is CSAFTSPIRVGVGIFF.

This clonotype rates as medium-sized. The rearrangement uses TRBV6-6 and TRBJ1-1; TRBD1 matches 10 bases. Per the germline V gene, CDR1 is MNHNY and CDR2 is SVGAGI (reference sequence). V lost 6 bases and J lost 3; bases outside the gene matches: 4. The CDR3 runs 14 residues. DNA of the CDR3: TGTGCCAGCAGGACAGGGGGCGTGGACACTGAAGCTTTCTTT. Encoded protein: CASRTGGVDTEAFF.

The sample holds many counts of this clonotype. CDR3 in amino acids: CSVLLDYGYTF. In DNA, the CDR3 is TGCAGCGTCCTTCTAGACTATGGCTACACCTTC. J is TRBJ1-2 and V is TRBV29-1; D ambiguous. Trimming removed 6 bases at V and 3 bases at J, with 8 bases between. CDR1 is SQVTM, CDR2 ANQGSEA, per germline. The CDR3 spans 11 residues. Full variable domain (missing parts from reference TRBV29-1 and TRBJ1-2): SAVISQKPSRDICQRGTSLTIQCQVDSQVTMMFWYRQQPGQSLTLIATANQGSEATYESGFVIDKFPISRPNLTFSTLTVSNMSPEDSSIYLCSVLLDYGYTFGSGTRLTVV.

This clonotype was seen many times. The chain links TRBV2 to TRBJ2-3; 8 positions agree with TRBD2. Germline V gene sequence: CDR1 SNHLY, CDR2 FYNNEI. V trimming: 5 bases; J trimming: 0 bases; junction bases outside the gene matches: 10. The CDR3 runs 17 residues. Written as DNA, the CDR3 is TGTGCCAGCAGTTTGGGCAGCGGGGGCGGAAGCACAGATACGCAGTATTTT. Amino acid sequence: CASSLGSGGGSTDTQYF.

This clonotype was recorded at least ten times. The CDR3: CASSLTVQETQYF. The DNA of the CDR3 is TGTGCCAGTAGTCTGACAGTCCAAGAGACCCAGTACTTC. The genes are TRBV19 and TRBJ2-5; tentatively, D is TRBD1 (5 bases). V was trimmed by 5 bases and J by 1 base, leaving 8 bases between them. CDR1 LNHDA and CDR2 SQIVND come from the germline V gene (reference sequence). The CDR3 has 13 residues. Together with reference TRBV19 and TRBJ2-5, the CDR3 gives the full variable domain: DGGITQSPKYLFRKEGQNVTLSCEQNLNHDAMYWYRQDPGQGLRLIYYSQIVNDFQKGDIAEGYSVSREKKESFPLTVTSAQKNPTAFYLCASSLTVQETQYFGPGTRLLVL.

The table lists this clonotype with a few counts. The chain combines TRBV18 with TRBJ2-1; no clear D gene. V gave up 3 bases and J gave up 6 bases, with 9 bases separating them. CDR3 length: 13 residues. CDR1 and CDR2 from the germline V gene are KGHSH and LQKENI. The CDR3 loop reads CASSPEGLNEQFF. CDR3 sequence (DNA): TGTGCCAGCTCACCGGAAGGGCTCAATGAGCAGTTCTTC.

This clonotype was detected ten times or more. The chain combines TRBV28 with TRBJ2-7, with no clear D. CDR1 and CDR2 (germline): MDHEN, SYDVKM. Trimming stripped 4 bases from V and 8 bases from J, with 18 bases between. CDR3 length equals 14 residues. The CDR3 region is CASSSPLGSYKQYF. In DNA, the CDR3 is TGTGCCAGCAGTTCCCCGCTGGGGTCATACAAGCAGTACTTC.

This clonotype showed up many times. The chain employs TRBV28 and TRBJ2-7, with 8 bases that match TRBD2. Per germline, CDR1 MDHEN and CDR2 SYDVKM. V lost 3 bases to trimming and J lost 2 bases; unmatched junction nucleotides: 3. This CDR3 spans 14 amino acids. CDR3 sequence reads: CASSLREATYEQYF. CDR3 bases: TGTGCCAGCAGTTTGCGGGAGGCAACCTACGAGCAGTACTTC. Complete variable domain (other parts from reference TRBV28 and TRBJ2-7): DVKVTQSSRYLVKRTGEKVFLECVQDMDHENMFWYRQDPGLGLRLIYFSYDVKMKEKGDIPEGYSVSREKKERFSLILESASTNQTSMYLCASSLREATYEQYFGPGTRLTVT.

The V gene is TRBV7-3, the J gene TRBJ2-1; TRBD2 agrees at 13 bases. The trim removed 5 bases at V and 9 bases at J, leaving 7 bases unmatched. Germline lookup yields CDR1 SGHTA and CDR2 FQGTGA. CDR3 size: 15 residues. The CDR3 is CASSLTSGRLGEQFF. The CDR3 DNA follows: TGTGCCAGCAGCCTGACTAGCGGGAGGCTTGGTGAGCAGTTCTTC.

The table lists this clonotype with many counts. This chain connects TRBV6-5 to TRBJ2-7; maybe TRBD2 (5 bases). The CDR3 consists of 14 residues. CDR1 MNHEY and CDR2 SVGAGI come from the germline V gene. The germline V and J ends were trimmed by 4 bases and 0 bases, with 10 bases remaining between them. As DNA, the CDR3 is TGTGCCAGCAGTTCGCTAGGGAGCTCCTACGAGCAGTACTTC. Amino acids: CASSSLGSSYEQYF.

This clonotype occurred many times. The chain's CDR3 is CASLSTPSYEQYF. CDR3 DNA: TGTGCCAGCCTTAGTACGCCGTCCTACGAGCAGTACTTC. J is TRBJ2-7 and V is TRBV5-6; D unclear. The V end lost 7 bases, the J end lost 1 base, and 12 bases lay between the germline ends. The CDR3 extends over 13 amino acids. Germline CDR1 SGHDT, CDR2 YYEEEE.

The sample holds many counts of this clonotype. This CDR3 reads CASSFGTDLTGELFF. The CDR3 DNA follows: TGTGCCAGCAGCTTTGGGACAGACCTCACCGGGGAGCTGTTTTTT. The V and J genes are TRBV7-3 and TRBJ2-2; 7 nucleotides agree with TRBD1. The CDR3 sequence is 15 residues long. Trimming cost V 3 bases and J 4 bases; bases outside gene matches: 5. Germline V lookup: CDR1 SGHTA, CDR2 FQGTGA. The entire variable domain, with the rest obtained from reference TRBV7-3 and TRBJ2-2, is as follows: GAGVSQTPSNKVTEKGKYVELRCDPISGHTALYWYRQSLGQGPEFLIYFQGTGAADDSGLPNDRFFAVRPEGSVSTLKIQRTERGDSAVYLCASSFGTDLTGELFFGEGSRLTVL.

This clonotype was counted many times. This chain uses TRBV9 with TRBJ2-3; 12 bases are shared with TRBD2. J gave up 2 bases and V 4 bases, and 5 bases lay outside the gene matches. CDR1 and CDR2 from the germline V gene are SGDLS and YYNGEE. This CDR3 has 16 residues. The CDR3 protein is CASSPRTSGDTDTQYF. The DNA of the CDR3 is TGTGCCAGCAGCCCCAGGACTAGCGGGGACACAGATACGCAGTATTTT.

This clonotype was counted at least ten times. The V gene is TRBV5-1, the J gene TRBJ1-1, with D possibly TRBD1 on 6 matching bases. The V and J ends lost 6 bases and 0 bases respectively, with 9 bases between them. Looked up from germline, CDR1 is SGHRS and CDR2 is YFSETQ. The CDR3 has 13 residues. CDR3 nucleotide sequence: TGCGCCAGCACCACAGGGATGAACACTGAAGCTTTCTTT. Its protein is CASTTGMNTEAFF.

Concerning this clonotype: Given a much more abundant clone one base away, this may be a read error. The chain recombines TRBV15 with TRBJ2-1; TRBD2 matches 9 bases. V gave up 5 bases and J gave up 9 bases; unmatched junction bases: 26. The CDR3 totals 20 residues. Germline V lookup: CDR1 LNHNV, CDR2 YYDKDF (reference sequence). The CDR3 region is CATSHPGSAAGGPRGGEQFF. The CDR3 nucleotides are TGTGCCACCAGCCACCCGGGCAGCGCGGCGGGAGGGCCAAGGGGGGGTGAGCAGTTCTTC.

The sample holds many counts of this clonotype. For the CDR3, the DNA is TGCGCCAGCAGCCAGGTACACCAGCGGGGAGGGTATCCTAGCACAGATACGCAGTATTTT. Its protein is CASSQVHQRGGYPSTDTQYF. The J gene is TRBJ2-3, the V gene TRBV4-1; 7 bases fit TRBD2. Germline trimming cut 3 bases from V and 0 bases from J; bases unmatched to any gene: 18. Germline loops: CDR1 MGHRA, CDR2 YSYEKL. The CDR3 runs to 20 residues.

In this sample, this clonotype turned up many times. The chain is built from TRBV12-3 or TRBV12-4 and TRBJ1-6; D unclear. This CDR3 is built from 15 residues. Trimming shortened V by 3 bases and J by 2 bases, and 8 bases separated the two germline ends. CDR3 bases: TGTGCCAGCAGTTTCGGCAGGACCTATAATTCACCCCTCCACTTT. Amino acids: CASSFGRTYNSPLHF.

In its sample, this clonotype was seen many times. The chain joins TRBV15 to TRBJ1-1; perhaps TRBD1 as D (5 bases). Germline V gene sequence: CDR1 LNHNV, CDR2 YYDKDF (reference sequence). The V end lost 5 bases, the J end lost 4 bases, and 11 bases lay between the germline ends. The CDR3 covers 13 residues. Here the CDR3 DNA reads TGTGCCACCAGCGGATCAAGGGGCACTGAAGCTTTCTTT. Its protein is CATSGSRGTEAFF.

This clonotype was seen ten or more times. V is TRBV2 and J is TRBJ2-7; D gene ambiguous. The CDR3 runs 10 residues. Germline values: CDR1 SNHLY, CDR2 FYNNEI. The V end lost 3 bases, the J end lost 11 bases, and 8 bases lay between the germline ends. As DNA, the CDR3 is TGTGCCAGCAGTGATAACCCTAAGTACTTC. Translated: CASSDNPKYF.

This clonotype was seen at least ten times. The chain couples TRBV6-1 to TRBJ1-5; maybe TRBD1 (5 bases). The length of the CDR3 is 14 residues. Trimming pared 4 bases from V and 4 bases from J, leaving 11 bases between. The germline gives CDR1 MNHNS, CDR2 SASEGT. CDR3 protein: CASSAAGPNQPQHF. The CDR3 nucleotides are TGTGCCAGCAGTGCGGCAGGGCCAAATCAGCCCCAGCATTTT.